Detailed here is one T cell receptor beta chain. Two negative PCRs, clearance, or symptom resolution characterized the recovered Cohort 3 donors. The data were obtained in a study of blood T cell repertoires in COVID-19. Across the study: The cDNA or gDNA used as material had been derived from T cells, B-cell-depleted T cells, or PBMCs.

In the authors' methods: Reference gene primers were amplified, and this amplification served to estimate nucleated cell counts. Assay: immunoSEQ multiplex PCR; the TCRdb copy retains only in-frame clones and omits some. V and J calls and clone size are given by that table; D and trimming were obtained from the DNA. The sample carries fewer than 400,000 clones, roughly 90% recorded once. The CDR3 runs 14 residues. Looked up from germline, CDR1 is MGHRA and CDR2 is YSYEKL. The germline V and J ends were trimmed by 0 bases and 6 bases, with 10 bases remaining between them. The J gene is TRBJ2-3, the V gene TRBV4-1; D perhaps matches TRBD2 (6 bases). Sequencing input: PBMCs or T cells enriched from blood (not recorded which). The receptor was derived from a woman in her twenties or thirties who had recovered from COVID-19. In DNA form, the CDR3 reads TGCGCCAGCAGCCAAGACCGGGAGCTCGATACGCAGTATTTT. Translation gives CASSQDRELDTQYF.